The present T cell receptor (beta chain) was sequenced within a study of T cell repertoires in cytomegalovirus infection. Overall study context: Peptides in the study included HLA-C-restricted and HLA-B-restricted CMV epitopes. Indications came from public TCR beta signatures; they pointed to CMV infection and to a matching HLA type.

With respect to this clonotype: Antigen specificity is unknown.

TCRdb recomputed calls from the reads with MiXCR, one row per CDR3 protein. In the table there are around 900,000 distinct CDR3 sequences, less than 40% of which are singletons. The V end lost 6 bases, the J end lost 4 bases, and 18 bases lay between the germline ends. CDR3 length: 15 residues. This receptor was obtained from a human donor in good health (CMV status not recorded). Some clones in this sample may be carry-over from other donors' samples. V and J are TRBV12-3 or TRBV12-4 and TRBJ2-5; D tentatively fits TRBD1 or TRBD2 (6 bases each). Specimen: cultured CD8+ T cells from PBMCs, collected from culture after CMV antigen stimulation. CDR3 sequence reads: CASSPGAGGTETQYF. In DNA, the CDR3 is TGTGCCAGCAGCCCGGGGGCCGGCGGGACAGAGACCCAGTACTTC.